The T cell receptor beta chain described here comes from a study of Ad26.COV2.S vaccination and SARS-CoV-2 variants. Whole-study context: Each vaccinee took Ad26.COV2.S intramuscularly, once or twice 56 days apart. Findings of the study overall: Total T cell responses, in the TCR breadth and depth analyses, may have been underestimated.

The treatment was: roughly 18 received Ad26.COV2.S at low or high dose, single or two shots; about five received placebo; per-sample allocation not given. Sampling took place 63 days after the first vaccine or placebo injection. The donor's status was that of an adult aged 18-55 years in Boston. This clone appeared once. Its antigen remains unidentified. This table comes from immunoSEQ multiplex PCR, and its TCRdb copy is limited to in-frame clones, with some not included. The sample includes hundreds of thousands of clones, around 92% of them seen just once. Germline assignment: CDR1 SGHTA and CDR2 FQGNSA. Trimming took 3 bases from V and 7 from J, leaving 6 bases between them. The CDR3 consists of 12 residues.

This chain connects TRBV7-2 to TRBJ2-2; no definite D call. Source: peripheral blood, taken in a trial of Ad26.COV2.S vaccine versus placebo. The sequence derives from a person between 18 and 59 years old who received the Ad26.COV2.S COVID-19 vaccine or a placebo. The CDR3 is CASSLPGGELFF. In DNA form, the CDR3 reads TGTGCCAGCAGCTTGCCTGGCGGGGAGCTGTTTTTT.